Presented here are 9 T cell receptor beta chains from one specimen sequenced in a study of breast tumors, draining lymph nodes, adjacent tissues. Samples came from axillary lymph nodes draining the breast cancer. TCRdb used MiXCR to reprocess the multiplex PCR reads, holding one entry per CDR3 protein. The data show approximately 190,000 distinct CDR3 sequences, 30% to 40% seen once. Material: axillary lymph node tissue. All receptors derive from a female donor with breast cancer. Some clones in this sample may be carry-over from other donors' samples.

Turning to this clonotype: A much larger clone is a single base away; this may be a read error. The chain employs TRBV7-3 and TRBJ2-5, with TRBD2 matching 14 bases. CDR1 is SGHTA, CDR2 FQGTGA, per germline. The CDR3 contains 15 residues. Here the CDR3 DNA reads TGTGCCAGCAGCTTGGGACTAGCGGGGGTTGAGACCCAGCACTTC. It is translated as CASSLGLAGVETQHF.

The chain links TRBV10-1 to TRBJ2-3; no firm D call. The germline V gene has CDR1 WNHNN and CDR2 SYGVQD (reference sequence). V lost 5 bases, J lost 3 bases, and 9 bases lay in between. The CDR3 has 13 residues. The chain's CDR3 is CASSPPGTDTQYF. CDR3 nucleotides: TGCGCCAGCAGTCCTCCCGGGACAGATACGCAGTATTTT.

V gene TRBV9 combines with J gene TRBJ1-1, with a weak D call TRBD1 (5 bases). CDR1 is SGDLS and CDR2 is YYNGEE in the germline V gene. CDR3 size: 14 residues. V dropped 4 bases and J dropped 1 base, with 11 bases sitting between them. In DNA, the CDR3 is TGTGCCAGCAGCTCTCGGGGGGAGAACACTGAAGCTTTCTTT. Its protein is CASSSRGENTEAFF.

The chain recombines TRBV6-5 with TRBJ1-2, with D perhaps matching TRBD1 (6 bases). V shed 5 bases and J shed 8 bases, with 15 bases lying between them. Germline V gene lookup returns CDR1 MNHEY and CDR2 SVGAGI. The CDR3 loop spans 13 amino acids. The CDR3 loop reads CASSPEGGNGYTF. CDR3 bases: TGTGCCAGCAGTCCGGAGGGGGGCAACGGCTACACCTTC.

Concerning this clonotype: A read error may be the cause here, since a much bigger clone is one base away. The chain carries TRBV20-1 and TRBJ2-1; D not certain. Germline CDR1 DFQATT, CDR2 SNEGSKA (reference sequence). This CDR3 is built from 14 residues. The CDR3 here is CSAPPRTSYTEQFF. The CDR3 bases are TGCAGTGCCCCTCCTCGCACCTCCTACACTGAGCAGTTCTTC.

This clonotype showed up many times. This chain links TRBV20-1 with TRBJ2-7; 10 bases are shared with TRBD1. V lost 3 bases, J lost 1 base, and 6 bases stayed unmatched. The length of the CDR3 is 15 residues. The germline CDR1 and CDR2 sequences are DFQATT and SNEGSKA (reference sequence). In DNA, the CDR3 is TGCAGTGCTAGTAAGGGACAGGGGATTTCCTACGAGCAGTACTTC. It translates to CSASKGQGISYEQYF.

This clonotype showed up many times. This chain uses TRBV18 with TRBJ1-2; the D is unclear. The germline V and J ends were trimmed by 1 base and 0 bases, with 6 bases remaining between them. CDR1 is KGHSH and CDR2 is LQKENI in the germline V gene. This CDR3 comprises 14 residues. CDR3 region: CASSPQGPNYGYTF. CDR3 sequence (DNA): TGTGCCAGCTCACCACAGGGTCCTAACTATGGCTACACCTTC.

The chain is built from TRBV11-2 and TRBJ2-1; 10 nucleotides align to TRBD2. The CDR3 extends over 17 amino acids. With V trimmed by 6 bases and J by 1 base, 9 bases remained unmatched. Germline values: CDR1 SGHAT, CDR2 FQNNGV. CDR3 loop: CASSANSGRLSYNEQFF. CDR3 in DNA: TGTGCCAGCAGTGCAAATAGCGGGAGGCTTTCCTACAATGAGCAGTTCTTC. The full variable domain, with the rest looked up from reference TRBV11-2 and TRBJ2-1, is EAGVAQSPRYKIIEKRQSVAFWCNPISGHATLYWYQQILGQGPKLLIQFQNNGVVDDSQLPKDRFSAERLKGVDSTLKIQPAKLEDSAVYLCASSANSGRLSYNEQFFGPGTRLTVL.

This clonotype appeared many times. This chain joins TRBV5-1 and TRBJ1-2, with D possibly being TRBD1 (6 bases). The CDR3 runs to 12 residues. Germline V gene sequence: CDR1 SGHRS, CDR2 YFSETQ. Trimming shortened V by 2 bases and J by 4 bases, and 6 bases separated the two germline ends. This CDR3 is CASSLQGYGYTF. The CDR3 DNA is TGCGCCAGCAGCTTACAGGGCTATGGCTACACCTTC.